Each of the 26 T cell receptor beta chains below was sequenced from the same sample in a study of shared clonotypes between healthy human individuals. Only in-frame clones appear in the TCRdb table, and some are missing; sequencing was by immunoSEQ multiplex PCR. Of 950,000 to 1,100,000 clones in the sample, 60% to 80% were seen once. Specimen: memory CD4+ T cells sorted from blood. Subset denoted: CD45RA-negative fraction. The receptors here all came from a man younger than 35 in good health.

The CDR3 bases are TGTGCCAGCAGCCTCCCATCCAGGGTTTCACCCCTCCACTTT. Protein: CASSLPSRVSPLHF. The J gene is TRBJ1-6, the V gene TRBV14; D might be TRBD1 (5 bases). The CDR3 runs to 14 residues. V was shortened by 4 bases and J by 9 bases, with 13 bases between the two germline ends. Per the germline V gene, CDR1 is SGHDN and CDR2 is FVKESK.

The V call is TRBV11-2, the J call TRBJ1-1; D perhaps matches TRBD1 (5 bases). CDR1 and CDR2 from the germline V gene are SGHAT and FQNNGV. CDR3 length: 16 amino acids. The ends were cut back, 1 base at V and 1 base at J, with 13 bases in the middle. The CDR3 reads CASSLALVQGNTEAFF. The CDR3 DNA follows: TGTGCCAGCAGCTTAGCTTTAGTGCAGGGGAACACTGAAGCTTTCTTT.

The rearrangement links TRBV6-4 to TRBJ1-1; D not resolved. The germline CDR1 and CDR2 sequences are MRHNA and SNTAGT. The V gene lost 6 bases and the J gene lost 0 bases, with 8 bases spanning the gap. The CDR3 runs 13 residues. The DNA for the CDR3 is TGTGCCAGCAGCCATACAATGAACACTGAAGCTTTCTTT. This translates into CASSHTMNTEAFF.

This sequence joins TRBV7-2 and TRBJ2-5, with unresolved D. Germline lookup yields CDR1 SGHTA and CDR2 FQGNSA. The CDR3 has 14 amino acids. V gave up 5 bases and J gave up 4 bases, with 14 bases separating them. The DNA for the CDR3 is TGTGCCAGCAGCCCTAATAGGATGGGAGAGACCCAGTACTTC. It encodes CASSPNRMGETQYF.

A remark on this clone: This sample includes further DNA sequences coding for the same CDR3. The chain employs TRBV5-1 and TRBJ2-3; 13 bases line up with TRBD2. V was pared by 4 bases and J by 1 base, with 3 bases of the junction left unmatched. The CDR3 covers 16 residues. Germline values: CDR1 SGHRS, CDR2 YFSETQ. The CDR3 is CASSAGLAGGTDTQYF. CDR3 DNA: TGCGCCAGCAGCGCCGGACTAGCGGGGGGCACAGATACGCAGTATTTT.

This clone was seen a few times. The genes are TRBV2 and TRBJ1-6, with D hard to call. The V end lost 6 bases, the J end lost 9 bases, and 9 bases lay between the germline ends. The germline gives CDR1 SNHLY, CDR2 FYNNEI. The length of the CDR3 is 12 residues. DNA of the CDR3: TGTGCCAGCAGGGACGGAGGTTCACCCCTCCACTTT. It is translated as CASRDGGSPLHF.

As for this clone: Within the sample, other DNA sequences also encode this same CDR3. The chain couples TRBV5-1 to TRBJ2-3; D is perhaps TRBD2 (6 bases). Between the trimmed V and J ends, which lost 4 bases and 0 bases, there was a span of 9 bases. CDR1 is SGHRS and CDR2 is YFSETQ in the germline V gene. There are 14 residues in the CDR3. In DNA, the CDR3 is TGCGCCAGCAGCCGGGAGAGAAGCACAGATACGCAGTATTTT. Protein product: CASSRERSTDTQYF.

Here the CDR3 reads CASSQAGGPWVSSTDTQYF. The CDR3 nucleotides are TGCGCCAGCAGCCAAGCCGGGGGTCCTTGGGTTTCCAGCACAGATACGCAGTATTTT. The chain recombines TRBV4-1 with TRBJ2-3, with TRBD2 as a possible D gene (6 bases). V lost 1 base, J lost 0 bases, and 20 bases lay in between. This CDR3 is built from 19 residues. The germline gives CDR1 MGHRA, CDR2 YSYEKL.

The chain combines TRBV5-5 with TRBJ2-7; no firm D call. In germline, CDR1 is SGHKS, CDR2 YYEKEE (reference sequence). Trimming stripped 2 bases from V and 2 bases from J, with 11 bases between. The CDR3 length is 14 residues. CDR3: CASSFSFGAYEQYF. The CDR3 region has the DNA TGTGCCAGCAGCTTTTCCTTCGGAGCCTACGAGCAGTACTTC.

This chain uses TRBV7-2 with TRBJ2-7, with D possibly matching TRBD2 (5 bases). Trimming shortened V by 5 bases and J by 6 bases, and 23 bases separated the two germline ends. Germline lookup yields CDR1 SGHTA and CDR2 FQGNSA. This CDR3 spans 16 amino acids. CDR3 amino acids: CASSRGTARFSGEQYF. CDR3 coding DNA: TGTGCCAGCAGCCGGGGTACGGCTAGGTTTTCGGGCGAGCAGTACTTC.

As DNA, the CDR3 is TGTGCCAGCAGCTTAGCGGCCGAACGGACAGGGGCGAACGAGCAGTACTTC. Translating it yields CASSLAAERTGANEQYF. The chain links TRBV7-2 to TRBJ2-7, with TRBD1 matching over 9 bases. The CDR3 is made up of 17 amino acids. Germline trimming cut 0 bases from V and 5 bases from J; bases unmatched to any gene: 11. CDR1 and CDR2 from the germline V gene are SGHTA and FQGNSA.

This chain links TRBV5-1 with TRBJ1-4, with 8 bases that match TRBD1. V lost 4 bases, J lost 4 bases, and 9 bases stayed unmatched. The length of the CDR3 is 16 residues. In germline, CDR1 is SGHRS, CDR2 YFSETQ. Here the CDR3 DNA reads TGCGCCAGCAGCCAAACTACAGGGGGTGTTAATGAAAAACTGTTTTTT. Its translation is CASSQTTGGVNEKLFF.

This sequence joins TRBV9 and TRBJ2-1; D is possibly TRBD1 (6 bases). Looked up from germline, CDR1 is SGDLS and CDR2 is YYNGEE. V dropped 0 bases and J dropped 8 bases, with 12 bases sitting between them. CDR3 size: 14 residues. CDR3 loop: CASSVGVSGDEQFF. The CDR3 DNA follows: TGTGCCAGCAGCGTAGGGGTATCAGGGGATGAGCAGTTCTTC. Combining the CDR3 with reference TRBV9 and TRBJ2-1 gives the whole variable domain DSGVTQTPKHLITATGQRVTLRCSPRSGDLSVYWYQQSLDQGLQFLIQYYNGEERAKGNILERFSAQQFPDLHSELNLSSLELGDSALYFCASSVGVSGDEQFFGPGTRLTVL.

This clone was seen just once. The CDR3 sequence: CASSEILGDTEAFF. The CDR3 DNA reads as TGTGCCAGCAGTGAGATTCTGGGAGACACTGAAGCTTTCTTT. The chain couples TRBV6-1 to TRBJ1-1; D is undetermined. CDR1 MNHNS and CDR2 SASEGT come from the germline V gene. The V end lost 3 bases, the J end lost 3 bases, and 11 bases lay between the germline ends. This CDR3 spans 14 amino acids.

The gene calls are TRBV5-1 and TRBJ1-5; D possibly corresponds to TRBD1 (5 bases). The V gene's germline CDR1 is SGHRS and CDR2 YFSETQ. This CDR3 contains 16 residues. V lost 4 bases and J 3 bases, leaving 17 bases between the germline ends. For the CDR3, the DNA is TGCGCCAGCAGCCCAGGGACCGATGGGGTCAATCAGCCCCAGCATTTT. Encoded protein: CASSPGTDGVNQPQHF. Variable domain in full (rest from reference TRBV5-1 and TRBJ1-5): KAGVTQTPRYLIKTRGQQVTLSCSPISGHRSVSWYQQTPGQGLQFLFEYFSETQRNKGNFPGRFSGRQFSNSRSEMNVSTLELGDSALYLCASSPGTDGVNQPQHFGDGTRLSIL.

J is TRBJ2-5 and V is TRBV10-3; D gene unclear. Trimming shortened V by 6 bases and J by 5 bases, and 13 bases separated the two germline ends. There are 13 residues in the CDR3. Germline lookup yields CDR1 ENHRY and CDR2 SYGVKD. The DNA for the CDR3 is TGTGCCATCAGCTCTAGTGCGGTCGAGACCCAGTACTTC. This gives the protein CAISSSAVETQYF.

The chain couples TRBV5-1 to TRBJ1-6, with D uncertain. The ends were cut back, 0 bases at V and 9 bases at J, with 13 bases in the middle. The V gene's germline CDR1 is SGHRS and CDR2 YFSETQ. This CDR3 spans 15 amino acids. The CDR3 region is CASSLGSLTTSPLHF. In DNA, the CDR3 is TGCGCCAGCAGCTTGGGGTCGCTAACAACTTCACCCCTCCACTTT.

This clone appeared a few times. The rearrangement uses TRBV11-3 and TRBJ2-7, with D maybe TRBD2 (6 bases). V was trimmed by 3 bases and J by 5 bases, leaving 11 bases between them. The CDR3 totals 13 residues. Germline V gene lookup returns CDR1 SGHNT and CDR2 YENEEA. The CDR3 nucleotides are TGTGCCAGCAGCTTCCAGGAGGGTCACGAGCAGTACTTC. Its protein product is CASSFQEGHEQYF.

The V and J genes are TRBV7-9 and TRBJ2-5, with D perhaps TRBD2 (5 bases). Germline V gene sequence: CDR1 SEHNR, CDR2 FQNEAQ (reference sequence). Between the trimmed V and J ends, which lost 0 bases and 7 bases, there was a span of 9 bases. The CDR3 loop spans 13 amino acids. The CDR3 loop is CASSLAAGGTQYF. The CDR3 region has the DNA TGTGCCAGCAGCTTAGCGGCGGGCGGGACCCAGTACTTC.

The CDR3 loop is CASNRTGIDSPLHF. CDR3 DNA: TGTGCCAGCAATCGGACAGGGATTGATTCACCCCTCCACTTT. The chain joins TRBV2 to TRBJ1-6; 8 bases are shared with TRBD1. The CDR3 consists of 14 residues. CDR1 and CDR2 (germline): SNHLY, FYNNEI. Losses at the gene ends were 7 bases for V and 8 bases for J; bases not matched to a gene: 7. Full variable domain (missing parts from reference TRBV2 and TRBJ1-6): EPEVTQTPSHQVTQMGQEVILRCVPISNHLYFYWYRQILGQKVEFLVSFYNNEISEKSEIFDDQFSVERPDGSNFTLKIRSTKLEDSAMYFCASNRTGIDSPLHFGNGTRLTVT.

The V call is TRBV28, the J call TRBJ2-5; tentative D call: TRBD1 (6 bases). Per the germline V gene, CDR1 is MDHEN and CDR2 is SYDVKM. The CDR3 is made up of 14 amino acids. V was cut by 3 bases and J by 4 bases, with 12 bases left in between. The CDR3 sequence: CASSFTDRRETQYF. Written as DNA, the CDR3 is TGTGCCAGCAGTTTCACCGACAGGCGAGAGACCCAGTACTTC.

The rearrangement uses TRBV27 and TRBJ1-5, with D possibly TRBD1 on 5 matching bases. V was clipped by 2 bases and J by 5 bases, with 7 bases between them. The CDR3 spans 13 residues. CDR1 and CDR2 (germline): MNHEY, SMNVEV (reference sequence). The CDR3: CASSLARDQPQHF. CDR3 nucleotide sequence: TGTGCCAGCAGTTTAGCCAGGGATCAGCCCCAGCATTTT.

The J gene is TRBJ2-2, the V gene TRBV5-1; weak D call: TRBD1 (5 bases). Looked up from germline, CDR1 is SGHRS and CDR2 is YFSETQ. The CDR3 runs 16 residues. V lost 1 base and J 1 base, leaving 11 bases between the germline ends. The CDR3 protein is CASSLSSQGNTGELFF. Written as DNA, the CDR3 is TGCGCCAGCAGCTTGTCGAGTCAGGGGAACACCGGGGAGCTGTTTTTT.

This clone appeared a single time. The chain joins TRBV9 to TRBJ2-1; 9 nucleotides agree with TRBD2. CDR1 SGDLS and CDR2 YYNGEE come from the germline V gene. The CDR3 consists of 13 residues. J lost 8 bases, V lost 0 bases, and 0 bases had no gene match. The CDR3 sequence is CASSVGGGDEQFF. CDR3 sequence (DNA): TGTGCCAGCAGCGTAGGCGGGGGGGATGAGCAGTTCTTC.

This clone occurred a few times. This chain connects TRBV30 to TRBJ1-4; TRBD1 matches at 7 bases. This CDR3 contains 13 residues. The germline V gene encodes CDR1 GTSNPN and CDR2 SVGIG (reference sequence). V was clipped by 5 bases and J by 8 bases; unmatched bases: 8. CDR3 DNA: TGTGCCTGGGCAGGGGGAAGAAACGAAAAACTGTTTTTT. Translating gives CAWAGGRNEKLFF. The variable domain in full, completed from reference TRBV30 and TRBJ1-4, reads SQTIHQWPATLVQPVGSPLSLECTVEGTSNPNLYWYRQAAGRGLQLLFYSVGIGQISSEVPQNLSASRPQDRQFILSSKKLLLSDSGFYLCAWAGGRNEKLFFGSGTQLSVL.

This sequence joins TRBV11-3 and TRBJ2-1, with 8 bases aligning to TRBD1. V was clipped by 1 base and J by 10 bases; unmatched bases: 12. Germline V lookup: CDR1 SGHNT, CDR2 YENEEA. This CDR3 has 16 residues. The CDR3 protein is CASSLGGTGTIREQFF. CDR3 coding DNA: TGTGCCAGCAGCTTAGGGGGGACAGGAACGATTAGGGAGCAGTTCTTC.